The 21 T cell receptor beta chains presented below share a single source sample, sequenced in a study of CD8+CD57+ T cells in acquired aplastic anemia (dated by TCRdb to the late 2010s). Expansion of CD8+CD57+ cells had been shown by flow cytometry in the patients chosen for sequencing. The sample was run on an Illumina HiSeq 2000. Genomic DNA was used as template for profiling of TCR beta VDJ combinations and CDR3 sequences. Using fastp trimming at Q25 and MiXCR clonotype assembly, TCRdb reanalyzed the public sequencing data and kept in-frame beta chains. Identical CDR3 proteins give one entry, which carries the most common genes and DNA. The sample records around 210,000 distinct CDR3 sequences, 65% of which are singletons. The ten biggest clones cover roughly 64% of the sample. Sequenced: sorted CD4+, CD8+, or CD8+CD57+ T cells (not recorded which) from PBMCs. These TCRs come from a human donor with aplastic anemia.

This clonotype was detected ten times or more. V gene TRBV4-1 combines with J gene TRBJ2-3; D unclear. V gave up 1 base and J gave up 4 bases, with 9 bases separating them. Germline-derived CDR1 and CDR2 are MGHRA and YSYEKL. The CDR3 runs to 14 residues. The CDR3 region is CASSQVLGSDTQYF. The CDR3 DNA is TGCGCCAGCAGCCAAGTTCTCGGATCAGATACGCAGTATTTT.

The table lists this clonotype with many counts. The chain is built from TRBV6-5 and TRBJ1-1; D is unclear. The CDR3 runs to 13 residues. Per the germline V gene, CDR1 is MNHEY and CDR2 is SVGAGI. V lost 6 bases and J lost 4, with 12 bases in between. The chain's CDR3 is CASRTGRSTEAFF. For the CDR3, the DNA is TGTGCCAGCAGAACGGGGAGGTCCACTGAAGCTTTCTTT.

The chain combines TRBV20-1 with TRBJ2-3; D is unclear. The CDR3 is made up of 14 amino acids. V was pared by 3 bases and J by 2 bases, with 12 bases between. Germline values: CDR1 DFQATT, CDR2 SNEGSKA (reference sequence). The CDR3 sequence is CSARMVGFTDTQYF. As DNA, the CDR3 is TGCAGTGCTAGGATGGTTGGCTTCACAGATACGCAGTATTTT.

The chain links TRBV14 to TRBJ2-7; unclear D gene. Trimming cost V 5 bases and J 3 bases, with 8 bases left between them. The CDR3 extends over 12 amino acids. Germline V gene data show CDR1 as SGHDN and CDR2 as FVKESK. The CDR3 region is CASSESDYEQYF. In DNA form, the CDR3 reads TGTGCCAGCAGCGAGTCAGACTACGAGCAGTACTTC.

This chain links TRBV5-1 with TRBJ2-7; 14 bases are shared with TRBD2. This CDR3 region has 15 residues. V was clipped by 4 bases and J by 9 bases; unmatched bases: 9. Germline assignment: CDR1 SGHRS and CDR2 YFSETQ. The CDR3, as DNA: TGCGCCAGCAGCCCGCCGACTAGCGGGGGGGATGGGCAGTACTTC. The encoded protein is CASSPPTSGGDGQYF.

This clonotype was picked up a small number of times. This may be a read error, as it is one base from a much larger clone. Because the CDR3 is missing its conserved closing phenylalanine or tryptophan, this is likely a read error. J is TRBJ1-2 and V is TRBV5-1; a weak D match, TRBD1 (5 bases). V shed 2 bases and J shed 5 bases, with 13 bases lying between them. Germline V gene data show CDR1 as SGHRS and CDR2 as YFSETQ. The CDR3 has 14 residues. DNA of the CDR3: TGCGCCAGCAGCTTTGAGTCGCGGGGGTATGGCTACACCTGC. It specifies CASSFESRGYGYTC.

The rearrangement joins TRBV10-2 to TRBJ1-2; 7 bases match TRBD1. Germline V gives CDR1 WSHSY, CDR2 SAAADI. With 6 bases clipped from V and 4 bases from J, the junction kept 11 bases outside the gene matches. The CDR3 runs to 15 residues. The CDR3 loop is CASRARGGSGYGYTF. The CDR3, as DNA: TGCGCCAGCAGGGCACGAGGGGGCTCAGGCTATGGCTACACCTTC.

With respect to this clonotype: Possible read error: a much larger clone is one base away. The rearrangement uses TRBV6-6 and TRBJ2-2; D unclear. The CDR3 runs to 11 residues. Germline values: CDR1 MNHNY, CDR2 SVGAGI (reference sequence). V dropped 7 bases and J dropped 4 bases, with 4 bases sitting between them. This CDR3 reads CASTSTGELFF. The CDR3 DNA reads TGTGCCAGCACGAGCACCGGGGAGCTGTTTTTT.

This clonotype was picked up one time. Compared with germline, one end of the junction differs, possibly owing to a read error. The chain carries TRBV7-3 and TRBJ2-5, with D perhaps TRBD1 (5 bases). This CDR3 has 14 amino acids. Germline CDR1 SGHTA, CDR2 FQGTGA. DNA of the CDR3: TGTGCCAGCAGCCAGCAGGGTTCCCAAGAGGCCCAGTACTTC. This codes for CASSQQGSQEAQYF.

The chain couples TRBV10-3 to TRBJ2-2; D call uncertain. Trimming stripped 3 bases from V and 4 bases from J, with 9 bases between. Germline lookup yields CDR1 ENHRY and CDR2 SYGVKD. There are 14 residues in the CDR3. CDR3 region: CAISEGPITGELFF. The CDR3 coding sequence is TGTGCCATCAGTGAAGGGCCGATCACCGGGGAGCTGTTTTTT.

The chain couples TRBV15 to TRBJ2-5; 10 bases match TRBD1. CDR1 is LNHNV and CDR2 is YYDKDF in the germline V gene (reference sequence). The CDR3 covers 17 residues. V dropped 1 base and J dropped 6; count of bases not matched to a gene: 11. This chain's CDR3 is CATSRAASGQGSQTQYF. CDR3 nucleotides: TGTGCCACCAGCAGAGCTGCCTCGGGACAGGGGTCGCAGACCCAGTACTTC.

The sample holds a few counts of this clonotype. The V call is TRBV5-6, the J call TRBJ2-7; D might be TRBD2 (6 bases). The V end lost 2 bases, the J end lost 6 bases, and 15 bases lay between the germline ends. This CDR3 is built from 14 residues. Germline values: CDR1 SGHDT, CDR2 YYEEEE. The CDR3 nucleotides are TGTGCCAGCAGCTTATATCTGGGGGGTGGCGAGCAGTACTTC. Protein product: CASSLYLGGGEQYF.

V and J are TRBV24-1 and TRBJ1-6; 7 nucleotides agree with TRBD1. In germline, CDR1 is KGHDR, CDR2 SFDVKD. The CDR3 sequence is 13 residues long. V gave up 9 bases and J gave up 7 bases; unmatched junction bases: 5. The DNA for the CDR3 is TGTGCCACCCAAGGACAGGTCAATTCACCCCTCCACTTT. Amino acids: CATQGQVNSPLHF.

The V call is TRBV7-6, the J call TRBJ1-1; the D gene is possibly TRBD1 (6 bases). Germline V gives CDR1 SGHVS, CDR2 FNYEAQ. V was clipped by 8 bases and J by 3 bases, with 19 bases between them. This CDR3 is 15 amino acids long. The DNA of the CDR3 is TGTGCCAGCCAGCTGGGGGCGAGTCAGGACACTGAAGCTTTCTTT. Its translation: CASQLGASQDTEAFF. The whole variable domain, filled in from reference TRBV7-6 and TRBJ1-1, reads GAGVSQSPRYKVTKRGQDVALRCDPISGHVSLYWYRQALGQGPEFLTYFNYEAQQDKSGLPNDRFSAERPEGSISTLTIQRTEQRDSAMYRCASQLGASQDTEAFFGQGTRLTVV.

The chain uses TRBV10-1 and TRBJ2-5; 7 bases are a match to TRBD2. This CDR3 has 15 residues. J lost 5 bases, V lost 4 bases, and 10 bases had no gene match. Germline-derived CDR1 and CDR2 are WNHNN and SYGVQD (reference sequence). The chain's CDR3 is CASSAAGPSVETQYF. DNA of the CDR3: TGCGCCAGCAGTGCAGCGGGACCATCTGTGGAGACCCAGTACTTC.

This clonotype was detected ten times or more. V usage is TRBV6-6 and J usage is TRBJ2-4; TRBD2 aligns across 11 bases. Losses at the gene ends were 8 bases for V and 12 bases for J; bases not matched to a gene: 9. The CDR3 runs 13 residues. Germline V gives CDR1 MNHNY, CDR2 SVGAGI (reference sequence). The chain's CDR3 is CASGATSGGAQYF. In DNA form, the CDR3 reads TGTGCCAGCGGGGCTACTAGCGGGGGAGCTCAGTACTTC.

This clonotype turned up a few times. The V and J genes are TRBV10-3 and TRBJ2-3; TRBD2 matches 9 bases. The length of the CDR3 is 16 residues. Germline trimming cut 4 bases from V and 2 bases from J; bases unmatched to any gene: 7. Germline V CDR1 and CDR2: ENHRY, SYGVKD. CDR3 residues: CAISGGGDSLTDTQYF. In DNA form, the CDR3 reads TGTGCCATCAGTGGCGGGGGGGACTCCCTCACAGATACGCAGTATTTT.

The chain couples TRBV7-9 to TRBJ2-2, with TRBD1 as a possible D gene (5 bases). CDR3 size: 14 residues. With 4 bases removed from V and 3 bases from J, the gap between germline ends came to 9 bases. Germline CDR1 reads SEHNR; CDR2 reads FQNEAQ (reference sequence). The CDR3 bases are TGTGCCAGCAGCTGGCAGGGCTACACCGGGGAGCTGTTTTTT. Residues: CASSWQGYTGELFF.

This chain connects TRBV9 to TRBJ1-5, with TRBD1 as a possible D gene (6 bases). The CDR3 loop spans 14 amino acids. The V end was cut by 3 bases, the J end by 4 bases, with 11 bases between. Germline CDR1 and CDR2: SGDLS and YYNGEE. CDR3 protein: CASSAGTLNQPQHF. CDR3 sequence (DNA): TGTGCCAGCAGCGCAGGGACACTGAATCAGCCCCAGCATTTT.

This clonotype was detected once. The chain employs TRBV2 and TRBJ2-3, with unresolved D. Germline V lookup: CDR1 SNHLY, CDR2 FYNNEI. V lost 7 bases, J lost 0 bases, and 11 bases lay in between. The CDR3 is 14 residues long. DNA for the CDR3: TGTGCCAGCACCGGCCTAGGGAGCACAGATACGCAGTATTTT. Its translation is CASTGLGSTDTQYF.

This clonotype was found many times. CDR3 coding DNA: TGTGCCAGCGGATCGACAGTTCCACAGTACTTC. It specifies CASGSTVPQYF. The chain couples TRBV27 to TRBJ2-7, with a weak D call TRBD1 (5 bases). Trimming pared 8 bases from V and 10 bases from J, leaving 15 bases between. The germline V gene encodes CDR1 MNHEY and CDR2 SMNVEV (reference sequence). The CDR3 length is 11 residues.